A selection of T cell receptor beta chains follows, all from one sample in a study of cytomegalovirus exposure and HLA in healthy donors. Clones were sequenced by immunoSEQ multiplex PCR, and TCRdb holds only the in-frame ones, with some missing. This table holds roughly 140,000 clones. Sequencing was performed on PBMCs. All receptors derive from a male donor in good health and CMV-seronegative. CDR3s include the opening cysteine and the closing phenylalanine or tryptophan. D genes are given only for firm matches.

v_call,d_call,j_call,cdr3_nt,cdr3_aa
TRBV4-2,.,TRBJ1-3,TGTGCCAGCAGCCAAGTCGACAGGCCAACGGGAAACACCATATATTTT,CASSQVDRPTGNTIYF
TRBV6-5,TRBD1,TRBJ2-5,TGTGCCAGCAGTAACCGACAGGGGAAAGAGACCCAGTACTTC,CASSNRQGKETQYF
TRBV29-1,.,TRBJ2-1,TGCAGCGTTGATACTATCGAGCAGTTCTTC,CSVDTIEQFF
TRBV30,TRBD1,TRBJ1-4,TGTGCCTGCGACAGGGTTAGGAATGAAAAACTGTTTTTT,CACDRVRNEKLFF
TRBV28,.,TRBJ2-5,TGTGCCAGCACAACAGGGTCTCTCTTGGGGGAGACCCAGTACTTC,CASTTGSLLGETQYF
TRBV19,.,TRBJ1-2,TGTGCCAGTAGTACGAGGGACACCCTGACCTATGGCTACACCTTC,CASSTRDTLTYGYTF
TRBV7-2,.,TRBJ1-2,TGTGCCAGCAGCCCGCAAACAGGGAGAGGCTACACCTTC,CASSPQTGRGYTF
TRBV6-1,.,TRBJ2-7,TGTGCCAGCACTCAAGCCAACCGGGGGACCGGAAACTACGAGCAGTACTTC,CASTQANRGTGNYEQYF
TRBV7-9,.,TRBJ1-2,TGTGCCAGCAGCTTAGCTCGGCAGGAAGGCTACACCTTC,CASSLARQEGYTF
TRBV28,.,TRBJ1-4,TGTGCCAGCGCGATCAGGGGTGCTAATGAAAAACTGTTTTTT,CASAIRGANEKLFF
TRBV6-5,TRBD2,TRBJ2-7,TGTGCCAGCAGTTACGGACTAGCGGGAAACGAGCAGTACTTC,CASSYGLAGNEQYF
TRBV5-1,.,TRBJ2-7,TGCGCCAGCAGCTTGGCGGACAGTTTCCACGAGCAGTACTTC,CASSLADSFHEQYF
TRBV7-3,.,TRBJ2-7,TGTGCCAGCAGCTTACTAGGTTCTACCGAGCAGTACTTC,CASSLLGSTEQYF
TRBV11-2,.,TRBJ2-5,TGTGCCAGCAGCTTAGGGTCCCCCAGGCGGGGTCGAGAGACCCAGTACTTC,CASSLGSPRRGRETQYF
TRBV30,TRBD1,TRBJ1-1,TGTGCCTGGAGAGAACAGGGGTACACTGAAGCTTTCTTT,CAWREQGYTEAFF
TRBV7-6,.,TRBJ1-5,TGTGCCAGCAGCCGACAGACCCAGGAGCCCCAGCATTTT,CASSRQTQEPQHF
TRBV4-3,.,TRBJ1-6,TGCGCCAGCAGCCAGAGGGATTCCTATAATTCACCCCTCCACTTT,CASSQRDSYNSPLHF
TRBV7-8,TRBD2,TRBJ2-7,TGTGCCAGCAGCTTAGCGCTACTCCCCTGGTCCTGGACTAGCGGGAATGACGAGCAGTACTTC,CASSLALLPWSWTSGNDEQYF
TRBV2,.,TRBJ1-5,TGTGCCAGCAGTGAAGTCCGCCAGGTTAGCAATCAGCCCCAGCATTTT,CASSEVRQVSNQPQHF
TRBV18,TRBD1,TRBJ1-5,TGTGCCAGCTCAGCCGGGACAGGGGGCAATCAGCCCCAGCATTTT,CASSAGTGGNQPQHF
TRBV30,.,TRBJ1-1,TGTGCCTGGAGTACCGGACACTACACTGAAGCTTTCTTT,CAWSTGHYTEAFF
TRBV19,TRBD1,TRBJ1-6,TGTGCCAGTAGGGAGACGGACAGGGGATCGAATTCACCCCTCCACTTT,CASRETDRGSNSPLHF
TRBV6-1,.,TRBJ1-1,TGTGCCAGCAGTGAAGTGTTGGGCAGGAACACTGAAGCTTTCTTT,CASSEVLGRNTEAFF
TRBV6-5,TRBD2,TRBJ2-2,TGTGCCAGCAGTCTTAGCGGGGGGGCCACCGGGGAGCTGTTTTTT,CASSLSGGATGELFF
TRBV11-2,TRBD1,TRBJ1-2,TGTGCCAGCAGCTTAGGACAGGGGCACTATGGCTACACCTTC,CASSLGQGHYGYTF
TRBV6-5,.,TRBJ1-4,TGTGCCAGCAGTGCTGGGACAACCTACGGAAAACTGTTTTTT,CASSAGTTYGKLFF
TRBV4-2,TRBD1,TRBJ2-7,TGTGCCAGCAGCCAACGACCCCGGGGTCTTACCGGGACAGGGGCCTACGAGCAGTACTTC,CASSQRPRGLTGTGAYEQYF
TRBV5-1,.,TRBJ1-2,TGCGCCAGCAGCTTGAATGAGGGAGGATATGGCTACACCTTC,CASSLNEGGYGYTF
TRBV10-3,.,TRBJ2-7,TGTGCCATCAGAGGCCCTATATCCAGGGGCCACGAGCAGTACTTC,CAIRGPISRGHEQYF
TRBV9,TRBD2,TRBJ2-5,TGTGCCAGCAGCGGTGGGGGGGGATCCCAAGAGACCCAGTACTTC,CASSGGGGSQETQYF
TRBV19,.,TRBJ2-7,TGTGCCAGTAGCGGAGGGAGCGAGCAGTACTTC,CASSGGSEQYF
TRBV29-1,.,TRBJ1-1,TGCAGCGTTGAAGATCTCCCGAACACTGAAGCTTTCTTT,CSVEDLPNTEAFF
TRBV7-6,TRBD2,TRBJ2-1,TGTGCCAGCAGCCCAGCGGGAGGATACAATGAGCAGTTCTTC,CASSPAGGYNEQFF
TRBV5-1,TRBD1,TRBJ1-6,TGCGCCAGCAGCTTGAACTCGGGACAGGGGGATTCACCCCTCCACTTT,CASSLNSGQGDSPLHF
TRBV4-1,.,TRBJ1-6,TGCGCCAGCAGCCAAGAGAGTACCGGGTTATCACCCCTCCACTTT,CASSQESTGLSPLHF
TRBV2,.,TRBJ2-7,TGTGCCAGCAGTGAAGCGCGCGGATACGAGCAGTACTTC,CASSEARGYEQYF
TRBV4-3,TRBD1,TRBJ1-2,TGCGCCAGCAGCCGTGACAGGGGGTCGGCTTATGGCTACACCTTC,CASSRDRGSAYGYTF
TRBV20-1,.,TRBJ2-1,TGCAGTGCTAGTGGCGCGGGCCTAGGGTTCTTC,CSASGAGLGFF
TRBV5-8,.,TRBJ2-7,TGTGCCAGCAGCTTGGGGACAGTCGCGGTCGAGCAGTACTTC,CASSLGTVAVEQYF
TRBV5-6,TRBD1,TRBJ1-2,TGTGCCAGCAGCTTCCCTGGACAGGAGAAAGGCTACACCTTC,CASSFPGQEKGYTF
TRBV6-6,TRBD1,TRBJ1-1,TGTGCCAGCAGTTACGCAGGGGGAAACACTGAAGCTTTCTTT,CASSYAGGNTEAFF
TRBV7-8,.,TRBJ1-4,TGTGCCAGCAGCTCATACAGGGTGGCTAATGAAAAACTGTTTTTT,CASSSYRVANEKLFF
TRBV27,.,TRBJ2-5,TGTGCCAGCAGTTTCGGGAAGACCCAGTACTTC,CASSFGKTQYF
TRBV9,.,TRBJ2-3,TGTGCCAGCAGCCCTAGGACTGGAGGCGGCACAGATACGCAGTATTTT,CASSPRTGGGTDTQYF
TRBV7-9,TRBD2,TRBJ2-4,TGTGCCAGCAGCCTTCTAGCGGGAGTAGCCAAAAACATTCAGTACTTC,CASSLLAGVAKNIQYF
TRBV11-3,TRBD1,TRBJ2-3,TGTGCCAGCAGCTTAGGACGGGACAGGGTGTCAGATACGCAGTATTTT,CASSLGRDRVSDTQYF
TRBV11-1,TRBD1,TRBJ2-3,TGTGCCAGCAGCTTAGGACTTGGGACAGGGGATGGAGATACGCAGTATTTT,CASSLGLGTGDGDTQYF
TRBV7-9,TRBD1,TRBJ1-4,TGTGCCAGCAGCTTAACAGGGGACGAAAAACTGTTTTTT,CASSLTGDEKLFF
TRBV6-5,.,TRBJ1-2,TGTGCCAGCACCATAGGCCCCGGGAACTATGGCTACACCTTC,CASTIGPGNYGYTF
TRBV7-9,TRBD2,TRBJ2-5,TGTGCCAGCATAGACACGGGAGGTGATGAGACCCAGTACTTC,CASIDTGGDETQYF
TRBV5-6,.,TRBJ1-4,TGTGCCAGCAGCTTATTAACACGACAGGTTCTCAATGAAAAACTGTTTTTT,CASSLLTRQVLNEKLFF
TRBV9,TRBD1,TRBJ1-6,TGTGCCAGCAGCCGGGACAGTCAACGCTTTCGGCCGGATTCACCCCTCCACTTT,CASSRDSQRFRPDSPLHF
TRBV19,.,TRBJ1-4,TGTGCCAGTAGTATGGCGGAGGCTAATGAAAAACTGTTTTTT,CASSMAEANEKLFF
TRBV28,.,TRBJ2-7,TGTGCCAGCAGTTTATGGAGTTACGAGCAGTACTTC,CASSLWSYEQYF
TRBV30,.,TRBJ2-2,TGTGCCTGGAGGGCCAACAGTTATGACACCGGGGAGCTGTTTTTT,CAWRANSYDTGELFF
TRBV29-1,.,TRBJ1-1,TGCAGCGTTGAGCGACAGGTTGAAGCTTTCTTT,CSVERQVEAFF
TRBV5-1,TRBD2,TRBJ2-2,TGCGCCAGCAGCTTGTTAGCGGGAGTATCCGGGGAGCTGTTTTTT,CASSLLAGVSGELFF